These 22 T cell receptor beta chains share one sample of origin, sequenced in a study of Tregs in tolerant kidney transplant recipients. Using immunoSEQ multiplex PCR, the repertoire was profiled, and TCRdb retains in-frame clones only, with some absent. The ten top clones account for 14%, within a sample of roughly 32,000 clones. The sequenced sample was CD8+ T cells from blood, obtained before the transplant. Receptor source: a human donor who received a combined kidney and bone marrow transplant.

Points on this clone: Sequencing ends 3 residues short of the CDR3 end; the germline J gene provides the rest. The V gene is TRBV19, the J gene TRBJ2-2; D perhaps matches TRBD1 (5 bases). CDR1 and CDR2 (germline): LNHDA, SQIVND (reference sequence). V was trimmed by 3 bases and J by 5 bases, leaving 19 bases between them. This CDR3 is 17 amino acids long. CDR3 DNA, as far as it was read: TGTGCCAGTAGTATTTATAGCTCCAGGGTTGATACCGGGGAG. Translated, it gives CASSIYSSRVDTGE. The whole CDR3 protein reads CASSIYSSRVDTGELFF.

The CDR3 bases that were read are TGTGCCAGTAGTATGACCGGGACAGGGGTCACTGAA. This gives the protein CASSMTGTGVTE. The full CDR3 is CASSMTGTGVTEAFF. The J gene is TRBJ1-1, the V gene TRBV19, with 10 positions matching TRBD1. The observed sequence ends 3 residues before the CDR3 terminus, with the missing tail filled in from the germline J gene. The length of the CDR3 is 15 residues. The V and J ends lost 3 bases and 4 bases, in that order; junction bases with no gene match: 5. The germline V gene has CDR1 LNHDA and CDR2 SQIVND (reference sequence).

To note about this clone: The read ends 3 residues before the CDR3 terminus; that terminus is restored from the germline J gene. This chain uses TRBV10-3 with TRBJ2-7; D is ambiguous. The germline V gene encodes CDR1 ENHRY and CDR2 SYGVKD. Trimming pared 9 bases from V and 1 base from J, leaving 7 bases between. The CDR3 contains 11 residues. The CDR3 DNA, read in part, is TGTGCCATAAGAGCTTCCTACGAG. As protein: CAIRASYE. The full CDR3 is CAIRASYEQYF.

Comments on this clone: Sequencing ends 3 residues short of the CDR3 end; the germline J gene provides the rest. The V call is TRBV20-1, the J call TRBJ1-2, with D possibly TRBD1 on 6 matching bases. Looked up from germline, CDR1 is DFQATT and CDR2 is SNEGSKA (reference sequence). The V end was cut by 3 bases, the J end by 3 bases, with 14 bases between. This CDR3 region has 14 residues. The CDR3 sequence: CSARGGQPHYGYTF. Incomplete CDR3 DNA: TGCAGTGCTAGGGGGGGGCAGCCCCACTATGGC.

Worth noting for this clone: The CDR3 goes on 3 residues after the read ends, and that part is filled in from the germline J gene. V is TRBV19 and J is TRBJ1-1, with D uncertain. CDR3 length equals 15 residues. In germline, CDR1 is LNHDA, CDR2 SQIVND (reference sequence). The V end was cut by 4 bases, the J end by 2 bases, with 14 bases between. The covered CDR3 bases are TGTGCCAGTAGTACGATCCCGGACTTCAACACTGAA. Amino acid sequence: CASSTIPDFNTE. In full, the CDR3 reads CASSTIPDFNTEAFF.

CDR3 sequence reads: CASSARPLDSFPGELFF. The DNA read from the CDR3 is TGTGCCAGTAGCGCCCGTCCGTTGGACAGTTTTCCCGGGGAG. The genes are TRBV19 and TRBJ2-2; D perhaps matches TRBD1 (6 bases). The read terminates 3 residues ahead of where the CDR3 ends, so the germline J gene completes it. The V gene's germline CDR1 is LNHDA and CDR2 SQIVND (reference sequence). Trimming removed 6 bases from V and 6 bases from J, with 23 bases in between. There are 17 residues in the CDR3.

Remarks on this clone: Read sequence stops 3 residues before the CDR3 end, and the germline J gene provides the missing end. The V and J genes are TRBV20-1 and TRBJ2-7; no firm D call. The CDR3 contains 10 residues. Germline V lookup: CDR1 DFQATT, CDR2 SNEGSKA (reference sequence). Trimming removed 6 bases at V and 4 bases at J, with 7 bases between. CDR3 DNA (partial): TGCAGTGCGTTCGGGTACGAG. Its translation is CSAFGYE. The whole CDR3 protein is CSAFGYEQYF.

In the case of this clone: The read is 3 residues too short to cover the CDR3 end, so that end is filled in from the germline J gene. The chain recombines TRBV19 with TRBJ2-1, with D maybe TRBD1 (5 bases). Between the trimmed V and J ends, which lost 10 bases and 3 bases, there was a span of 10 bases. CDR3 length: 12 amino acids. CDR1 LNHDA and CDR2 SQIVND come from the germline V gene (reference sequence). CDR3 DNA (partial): TGTGCCACAGATCAGGGCTACAATGAG. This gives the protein CATDQGYNE. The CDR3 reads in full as CATDQGYNEQFF.

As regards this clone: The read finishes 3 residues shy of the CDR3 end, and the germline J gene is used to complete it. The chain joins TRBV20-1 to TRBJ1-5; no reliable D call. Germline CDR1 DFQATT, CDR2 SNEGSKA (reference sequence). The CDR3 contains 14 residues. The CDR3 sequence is CSTPDGDSNQPQHF. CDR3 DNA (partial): TGCAGCACCCCCGACGGGGATAGCAATCAGCCC.

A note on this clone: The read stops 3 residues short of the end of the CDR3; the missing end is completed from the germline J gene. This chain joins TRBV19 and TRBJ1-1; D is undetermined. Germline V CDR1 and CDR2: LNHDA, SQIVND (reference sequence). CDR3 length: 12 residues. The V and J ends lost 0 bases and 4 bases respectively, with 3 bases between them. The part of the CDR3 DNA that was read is TGTGCCAGTAGTATAGACGGCACTGAA. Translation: CASSIDGTE. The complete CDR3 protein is CASSIDGTEAFF.

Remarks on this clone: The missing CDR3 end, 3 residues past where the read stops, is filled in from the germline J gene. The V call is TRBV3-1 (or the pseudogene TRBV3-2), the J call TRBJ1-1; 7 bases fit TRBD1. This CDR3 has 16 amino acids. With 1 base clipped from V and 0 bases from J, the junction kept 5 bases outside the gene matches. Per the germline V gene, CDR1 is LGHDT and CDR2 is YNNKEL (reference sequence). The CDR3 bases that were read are TGTGCCAGCAGCCAAGTAAGAACAGGGGTGAACACTGAA. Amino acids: CASSQVRTGVNTE. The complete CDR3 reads CASSQVRTGVNTEAFF.

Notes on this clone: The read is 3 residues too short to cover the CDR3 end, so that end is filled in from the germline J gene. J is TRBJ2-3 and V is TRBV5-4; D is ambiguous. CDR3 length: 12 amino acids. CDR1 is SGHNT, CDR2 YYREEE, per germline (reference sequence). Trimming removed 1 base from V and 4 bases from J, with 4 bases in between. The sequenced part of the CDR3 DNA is TGTGCCAGCAGCTTGACATCAGATACG. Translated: CASSLTSDT. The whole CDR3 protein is CASSLTSDTQYF.

The sequenced CDR3 bases are TGTGCCAGTAGTCCCCAGAGGGGATCGGATCTCAGCAATCAGCCC. Encoded protein: CASSPQRGSDLSNQP. The full CDR3 sequence reads CASSPQRGSDLSNQPQHF. V usage is TRBV19 and J usage is TRBJ1-5; TRBD1 might be the D (5 bases). Read sequence stops 3 residues before the CDR3 end, and the germline J gene provides the missing end. V was shortened by 5 bases and J by 1 base, with 21 bases between the two germline ends. CDR3 length: 18 residues. CDR1 and CDR2 (germline): LNHDA, SQIVND (reference sequence).

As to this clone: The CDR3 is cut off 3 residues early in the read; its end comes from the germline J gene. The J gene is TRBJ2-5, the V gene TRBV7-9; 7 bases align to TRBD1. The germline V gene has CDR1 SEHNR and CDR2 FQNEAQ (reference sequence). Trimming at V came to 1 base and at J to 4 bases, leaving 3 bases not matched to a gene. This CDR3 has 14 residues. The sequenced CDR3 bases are TGTGCCAGCAGCTTAGAAGGGGGCCTAGAGACC. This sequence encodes CASSLEGGLET. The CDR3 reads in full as CASSLEGGLETQYF.

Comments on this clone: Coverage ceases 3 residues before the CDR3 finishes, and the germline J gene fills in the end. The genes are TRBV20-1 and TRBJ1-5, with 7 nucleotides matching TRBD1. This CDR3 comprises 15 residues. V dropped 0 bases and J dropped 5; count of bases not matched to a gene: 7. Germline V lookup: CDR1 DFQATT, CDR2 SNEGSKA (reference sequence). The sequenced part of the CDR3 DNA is TGCAGTGCTAGAGATGGGGACAGCCCTTATCAGCCC. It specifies CSARDGDSPYQP. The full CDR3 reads CSARDGDSPYQPQHF.

The CDR3 sequence is CASSLALFEQYF. The CDR3 bases that were read are TGTGCCAGCAGCTTAGCACTGTTCGAG. V and J are TRBV7-8 and TRBJ2-7, with D uncertain. The read is 3 residues too short to cover the CDR3 end, so that end is filled in from the germline J gene. Deletions cut 0 bases from V and 6 bases from J, with 6 bases between. The CDR3 is made up of 12 amino acids. CDR1 and CDR2 from the germline V gene are SGHVS and FQNEAQ.

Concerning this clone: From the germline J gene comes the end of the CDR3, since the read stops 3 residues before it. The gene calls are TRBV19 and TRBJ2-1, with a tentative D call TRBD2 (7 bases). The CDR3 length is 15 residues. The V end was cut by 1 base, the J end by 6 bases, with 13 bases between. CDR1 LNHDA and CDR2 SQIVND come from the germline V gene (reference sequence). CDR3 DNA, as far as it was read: TGTGCCAGTAGTATAGTAGGGGGGGCAGTCAATGAG. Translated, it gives CASSIVGGAVNE. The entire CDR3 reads CASSIVGGAVNEQFF. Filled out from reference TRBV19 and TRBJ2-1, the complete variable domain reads DGGITQSPKYLFRKEGQNVTLSCEQNLNHDAMYWYRQDPGQGLRLIYYSQIVNDFQKGDIAEGYSVSREKKESFPLTVTSAQKNPTAFYLCASSIVGGAVNEQFFGPGTRLTVL.

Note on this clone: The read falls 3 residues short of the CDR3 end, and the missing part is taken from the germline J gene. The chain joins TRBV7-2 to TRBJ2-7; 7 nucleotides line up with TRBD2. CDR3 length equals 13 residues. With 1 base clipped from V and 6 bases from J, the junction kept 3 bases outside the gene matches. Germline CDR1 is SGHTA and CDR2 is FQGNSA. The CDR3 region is CASSLVTSSEQYF. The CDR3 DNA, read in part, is TGTGCCAGCAGCTTAGTGACTAGCTCCGAG.

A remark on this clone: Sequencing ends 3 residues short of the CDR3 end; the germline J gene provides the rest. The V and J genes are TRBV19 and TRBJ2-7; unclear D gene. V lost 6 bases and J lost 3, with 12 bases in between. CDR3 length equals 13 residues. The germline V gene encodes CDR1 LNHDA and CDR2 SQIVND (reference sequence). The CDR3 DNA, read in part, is TGTGCCAGTAGAGACAAGCTGAACTACGAG. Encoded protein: CASRDKLNYE. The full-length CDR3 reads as CASRDKLNYEQYF.

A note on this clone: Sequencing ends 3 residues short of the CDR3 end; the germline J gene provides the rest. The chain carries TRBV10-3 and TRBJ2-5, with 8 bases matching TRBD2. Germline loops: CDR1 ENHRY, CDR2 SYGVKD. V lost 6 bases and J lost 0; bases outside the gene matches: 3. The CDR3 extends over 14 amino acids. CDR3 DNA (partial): TGTGCCATCAGGGGGGGACTAGACCAAGAGACC. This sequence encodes CAIRGGLDQET. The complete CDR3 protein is CAIRGGLDQETQYF.

The CDR3: CSVAEGRYEQYF. The covered CDR3 bases are TGCAGCGTTGCGGAGGGCCGCTACGAG. This sequence joins TRBV29-1 and TRBJ2-7; maybe TRBD2 (6 bases). The read comes to an end 3 residues before the CDR3 does, leaving the germline J gene to fill in the end. Germline loops: CDR1 SQVTM, CDR2 ANQGSEA. Trimming pared 4 bases from V and 3 bases from J, leaving 10 bases between. The CDR3 totals 12 residues.

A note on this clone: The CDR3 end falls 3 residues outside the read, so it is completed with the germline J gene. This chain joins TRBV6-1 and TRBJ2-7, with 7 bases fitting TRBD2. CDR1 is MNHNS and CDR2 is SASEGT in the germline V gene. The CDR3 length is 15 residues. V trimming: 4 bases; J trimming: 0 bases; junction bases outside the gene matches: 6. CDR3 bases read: TGTGCCAGCAGTGTCCCTCGGGGGGTCTCCTACGAG. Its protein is CASSVPRGVSYE. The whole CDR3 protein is CASSVPRGVSYEQYF.